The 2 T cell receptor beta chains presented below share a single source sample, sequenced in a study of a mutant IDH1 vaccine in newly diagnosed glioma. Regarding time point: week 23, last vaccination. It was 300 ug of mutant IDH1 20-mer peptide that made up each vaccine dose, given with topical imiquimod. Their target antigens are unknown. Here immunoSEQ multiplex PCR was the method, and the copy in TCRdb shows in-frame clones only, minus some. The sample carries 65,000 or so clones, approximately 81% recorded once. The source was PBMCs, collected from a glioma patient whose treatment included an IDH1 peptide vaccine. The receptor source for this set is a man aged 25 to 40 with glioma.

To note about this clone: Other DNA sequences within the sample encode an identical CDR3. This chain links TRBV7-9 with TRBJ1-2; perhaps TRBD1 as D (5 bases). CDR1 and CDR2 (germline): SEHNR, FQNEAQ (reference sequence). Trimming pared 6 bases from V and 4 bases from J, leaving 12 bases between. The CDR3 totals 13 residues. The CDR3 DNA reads TGTGCCAGCAGACCCGGGACGGCCTATGGCTACACCTTC. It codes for CASRPGTAYGYTF.

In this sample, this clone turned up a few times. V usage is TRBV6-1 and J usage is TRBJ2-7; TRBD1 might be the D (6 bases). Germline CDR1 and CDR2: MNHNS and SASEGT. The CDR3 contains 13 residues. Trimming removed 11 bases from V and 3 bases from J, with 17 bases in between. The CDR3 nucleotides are TGTGCCGGGGGCAGGGGTTCCGGCTACGAGCAGTACTTC. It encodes CAGGRGSGYEQYF.